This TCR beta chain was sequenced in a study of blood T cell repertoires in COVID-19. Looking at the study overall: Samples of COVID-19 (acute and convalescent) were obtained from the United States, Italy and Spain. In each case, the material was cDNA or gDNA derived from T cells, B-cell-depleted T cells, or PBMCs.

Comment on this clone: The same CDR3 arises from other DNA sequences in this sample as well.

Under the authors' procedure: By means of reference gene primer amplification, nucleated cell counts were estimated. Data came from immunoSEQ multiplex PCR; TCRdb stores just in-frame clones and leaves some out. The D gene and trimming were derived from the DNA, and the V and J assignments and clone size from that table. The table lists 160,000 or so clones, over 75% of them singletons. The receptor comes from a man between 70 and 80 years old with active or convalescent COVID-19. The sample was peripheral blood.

CDR3 in amino acids: CASSPTSGSTGELFF. The CDR3 DNA reads as TGTGCCAGCAGCCCCACTAGCGGGAGCACCGGGGAGCTGTTTTTT. This rearrangement joins TRBV3-1 (or the pseudogene TRBV3-2) to TRBJ2-2, with 11 nucleotides matching TRBD2. CDR1 is LGHDT and CDR2 is YNNKEL in the germline V gene (reference sequence). V shed 4 bases, J shed 4 bases, and the junction held 2 bases outside the gene matches. This CDR3 comprises 15 residues.